The 11 T cell receptor beta chains below all came from one sample that was sequenced in a study of blood T cell repertoires in COVID-19. Sequencing used immunoSEQ multiplex PCR; TCRdb keeps in-frame clones, though not all of them. This repertoire shows approximately 190,000 clones, roughly 84% found once; its top ten account for 3.2%. The sample comprised PBMCs or T cells enriched from blood (not recorded which). All receptors derive from a woman in her 30s who had been exposed to COVID-19.

The chain has TRBV15 and TRBJ1-1, with D perhaps matching TRBD1 (5 bases). Trimming took off 4 bases at V and 0 bases at J, with 18 bases between the two ends. The germline V gene has CDR1 LNHNV and CDR2 YYDKDF (reference sequence). This CDR3 spans 17 amino acids. CDR3 residues: CATSTRPLTVLNTEAFF. For the CDR3, the DNA is TGTGCCACCAGCACGAGGCCACTGACAGTATTGAACACTGAAGCTTTCTTT.

About this clone itself: A read error may account for a junction end that differs from germline. This rearrangement joins TRBV10-2 to TRBJ2-7; 7 bases are a match to TRBD2. The germline V gene has CDR1 WSHSY and CDR2 SAAADI. This CDR3 is 11 amino acids long. CDR3 DNA: TGCGCCAGCAGTGACGGACTAGGTCCCAACTTC. Protein: CASSDGLGPNF.

The chain has TRBV11-2 and TRBJ1-2; D perhaps matches TRBD1 (5 bases). CDR1 SGHAT and CDR2 FQNNGV come from the germline V gene. Trimming took off 1 base at V and 2 bases at J, with 11 bases between the two ends. The CDR3 runs to 15 residues. For the CDR3, the DNA is TGTGCCAGCAGCTTAGTGGCAGGGATCAACTATGGCTACACCTTC. Translating it yields CASSLVAGINYGYTF.

The chain combines TRBV5-5 with TRBJ1-1, with unresolved D. The CDR3 is 12 residues long. The germline V and J ends were trimmed by 6 bases and 5 bases, with 11 bases remaining between them. The germline V gene has CDR1 SGHKS and CDR2 YYEKEE (reference sequence). The CDR3: CASIGPGTEAFF. CDR3 bases: TGTGCCAGCATAGGGCCGGGGACTGAAGCTTTCTTT.

The chain links TRBV13 to TRBJ1-3, with a possible D match to TRBD1 (5 bases). Germline-derived CDR1 and CDR2 are PRHDT and FYEKMQ (reference sequence). The CDR3 spans 15 residues. V lost 4 bases to trimming and J lost 0 bases, with 10 bases between them. The CDR3 sequence: CASSSDKPSGNTIYF. The DNA of the CDR3 is TGTGCCAGCAGCTCGGACAAGCCCTCTGGAAACACCATATATTTT. Drawing the rest from reference TRBV13 and TRBJ1-3, the complete variable domain is AAGVIQSPRHLIKEKRETATLKCYPIPRHDTVYWYQQGPGQDPQFLISFYEKMQSDKGSIPDRFSAQQFSDYHSELNMSSLELGDSALYFCASSSDKPSGNTIYFGEGSWLTVV.

The V and J genes are TRBV6-5 and TRBJ2-3; TRBD2 matches 14 bases. Germline CDR1 reads MNHEY; CDR2 reads SVGAGI. The CDR3 extends over 15 amino acids. The V gene end was trimmed by 9 bases and the J gene end by 4 bases; junction bases not matched to a gene: 6. The CDR3 DNA follows: TGTGCCAGTAGACTAGCGGGGGGGCAAGCAGATACGCAGTATTTT. Translated: CASRLAGGQADTQYF.

This rearrangement joins TRBV7-9 to TRBJ2-7; D remains unclear. This CDR3 region has 13 residues. Germline lookup yields CDR1 SEHNR and CDR2 FQNEAQ (reference sequence). V was cut by 5 bases and J by 4 bases, with 12 bases left in between. As DNA, the CDR3 is TGTGCCAGCAGCCCCCCGACTCCTTACGAGCAGTACTTC. It yields the protein CASSPPTPYEQYF. Variable domain in full (rest from reference TRBV7-9 and TRBJ2-7): DTGVSQNPRHKITKRGQNVTFRCDPISEHNRLYWYRQTLGQGPEFLTYFQNEAQLEKSRLLSDRFSAERPKGSFSTLEIQRTEQGDSAMYLCASSPPTPYEQYFGPGTRLTVT.

The CDR3 loop is CAWPSSGGLYF. The CDR3 DNA follows: TGTGCCTGGCCTTCTAGCGGGGGCCTTTACTTC. The chain recombines TRBV30 with TRBJ2-7, with 10 positions matching TRBD2. The J segment lost 13 bases and the V segment lost 5 bases, leaving 8 bases of the junction unmatched. This CDR3 region has 11 residues. CDR1 and CDR2 from the germline V gene are GTSNPN and SVGIG (reference sequence).

This sequence joins TRBV18 and TRBJ2-2, with D possibly TRBD1 on 6 matching bases. The germline CDR1 and CDR2 sequences are KGHSH and LQKENI. This CDR3 is 16 amino acids long. The V gene lost 0 bases and the J gene lost 1 base, with 9 bases spanning the gap. The CDR3 sequence: CASSPPQGRNTGELFF. CDR3 coding DNA: TGTGCCAGCTCACCACCTCAGGGGCGGAACACCGGGGAGCTGTTTTTT.

The chain joins TRBV5-6 to TRBJ2-7; 9 bases are a match to TRBD2. The CDR3 has 15 amino acids. The V gene's germline CDR1 is SGHDT and CDR2 YYEEEE. The J segment lost 2 bases and the V segment lost 4 bases, leaving 7 bases of the junction unmatched. The DNA for the CDR3 is TGTGCCAGCAGCCCCGTAGCGGGGGCCACCTACGAGCAGTACTTC. Translated: CASSPVAGATYEQYF.

This clone was detected only once. This chain connects TRBV5-6 to TRBJ1-1; TRBD1 matches 8 bases. Germline trimming cut 4 bases from V and 5 bases from J; bases unmatched to any gene: 4. The germline V gene encodes CDR1 SGHDT and CDR2 YYEEEE. The CDR3 is 13 residues long. DNA of the CDR3: TGTGCCAGCAGCAATGACAGGGGAACTGAAGCTTTCTTT. Residues: CASSNDRGTEAFF.